Reported below is one TCR beta chain. Its antigen is unknown. The sample belongs to a study of Ad26.COV2.S vaccination and SARS-CoV-2 variants. Across the whole study: Within the COV1001 Ad26.COV2.S trial arm, the donor was enrolled. Whole-study findings and limits: The breadth of spike-specific CD8+ and CD4+ T cell responses after vaccination was reportedly substantial.

The CDR3 consists of 14 residues. V dropped 3 bases and J dropped 5; count of bases not matched to a gene: 5. Germline V gives CDR1 SGHDT, CDR2 YYEEEE. Profiling relied on immunoSEQ multiplex PCR, and the TCRdb table lists in-frame clones only, not all of them. The table includes a few hundred thousand clones, roughly 90% detected once. Treatment noted: roughly 20 received Ad26.COV2.S at low or high dose, single or two shots; 5 received placebo; per-sample allocation not given. Sampling was done on day 63 after the first vaccine or placebo injection. The genes are TRBV5-6 and TRBJ1-5, with 7 positions matching TRBD1. The sequence was obtained from a person between 18 and 65 years old who received the Ad26.COV2.S COVID-19 vaccine or a placebo. Sequenced material: peripheral blood, taken in a trial of Ad26.COV2.S vaccine versus placebo. CDR3 DNA sequence: TGTGCCAGCAGCTCGACAGGGCTCGATCAGCCCCAGCATTTT. It yields the protein CASSSTGLDQPQHF.